This T cell receptor beta chain was obtained from a study of blood T cells in healthy people across ages. With a J-beta primer mix and a sample-barcoded 5' primer, a second PCR ran roughly 6 to 11 cycles. Every molecule of cDNA carried a tag from a template-switch adaptor with 12 random nucleotides. TCRdb reprocessed the 5' RACE reads via MiXCR and lists one record per CDR3 protein. Among over 450,000 distinct CDR3 sequences listed, approximately 25% were seen once. This clonotype was detected only a few times. This CDR3 is 14 amino acids long. CDR1 is SGHRS and CDR2 is YFSETQ in the germline V gene. The sample also formed part of further work on T cells of mothers and their children.

What was sequenced was blood. This receptor was identified in a boy younger than 18 in good health. The chain carries TRBV5-1 and TRBJ2-5, with D perhaps matching TRBD1 (6 bases). The J call may not be correct, given that the DNA end is closer to TRBJ2-7. The CDR3 coding sequence is TGCGCCAGCAGCGCCGACAGGAGCTCCTACGAGCAGTACTTC. Translation gives CASSADRSSYEQYF.